Described below is a single TCR beta chain sequence and its context. These data belong to a study of technical replicates of blood from a handful of donors. Produced via immunoSEQ multiplex PCR; TCRdb's table is partial and in-frame only. The sample has 80,000 to 100,000 clones, 95% seen once; the top ten hold roughly 0.2%. The CDR3 has 16 residues. In germline, CDR1 is ENHRY, CDR2 SYGVKD. Trimming took 3 bases from V and 2 from J; bases not matched to a gene: 6. The sequence was obtained from a human donor in good health. The sample comprised T cells isolated from PBMCs. This chain joins TRBV10-3 and TRBJ2-3; 9 nucleotides agree with TRBD2. CDR3 loop: CAISEGAGGFTDTQYF. The CDR3 region has the DNA TGTGCCATCAGTGAAGGAGCGGGGGGATTCACAGATACGCAGTATTTT.